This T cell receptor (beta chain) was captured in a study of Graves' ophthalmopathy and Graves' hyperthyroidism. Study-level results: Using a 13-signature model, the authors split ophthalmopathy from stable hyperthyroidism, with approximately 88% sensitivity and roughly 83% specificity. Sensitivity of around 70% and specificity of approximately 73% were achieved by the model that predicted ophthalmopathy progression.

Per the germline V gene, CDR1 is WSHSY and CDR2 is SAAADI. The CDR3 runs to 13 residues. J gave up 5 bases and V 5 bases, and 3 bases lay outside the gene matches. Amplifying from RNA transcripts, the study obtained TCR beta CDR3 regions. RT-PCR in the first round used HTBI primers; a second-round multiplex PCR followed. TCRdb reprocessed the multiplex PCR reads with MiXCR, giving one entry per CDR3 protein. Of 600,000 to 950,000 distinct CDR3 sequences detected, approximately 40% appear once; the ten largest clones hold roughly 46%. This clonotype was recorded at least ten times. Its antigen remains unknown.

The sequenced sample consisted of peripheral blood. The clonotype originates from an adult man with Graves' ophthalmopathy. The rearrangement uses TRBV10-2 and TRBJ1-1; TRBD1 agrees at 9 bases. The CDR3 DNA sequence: TGCGCCAGCAGTACAGGGGGCGGGACTGAAGCTTTCTTT. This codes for CASSTGGGTEAFF.